The 32 T cell receptor beta chains listed next were all sequenced from one sample in a study of response to subunit inactivated influenza vaccine. TCRdb analysed the RT-PCR reads with MiXCR anew, one entry per CDR3 protein. The sample includes some 640,000 distinct CDR3 sequences, about 15% of them seen just once. Source: PBMCs from blood, taken less than 15 days before vaccination. These receptors all come from a man aged 50 or older who received an inactivated influenza vaccine.

This clonotype was seen many times. The chain joins TRBV5-5 to TRBJ2-7; TRBD1 aligns across 8 bases. This CDR3 is 13 amino acids long. Germline V gene data show CDR1 as SGHKS and CDR2 as YYEKEE (reference sequence). V lost 4 bases to trimming and J lost 5 bases; unmatched junction nucleotides: 5. The CDR3 region has the DNA TGTGCCAGCAGCGGGACAGGTCGTGACGAGCAGTACTTC. Protein: CASSGTGRDEQYF.

The genes are TRBV28 and TRBJ2-3; 7 bases match TRBD2. CDR3 length: 15 amino acids. V gave up 8 bases and J gave up 2 bases; unmatched junction bases: 10. Germline V gene sequence: CDR1 MDHEN, CDR2 SYDVKM. The DNA for the CDR3 is TGTGCCAGCCATTTCGAGCGGGGCCTCACAGATACGCAGTATTTT. Amino acid sequence: CASHFERGLTDTQYF.

The chain recombines TRBV28 with TRBJ1-6; 7 bases agree with TRBD1. The junction had 4 bases not matched to a gene; V was cut back by 8 bases and J by 0 bases. CDR1 is MDHEN and CDR2 is SYDVKM in the germline V gene. The CDR3 is 15 amino acids. For the CDR3, the DNA is TGTGCCAGCGACAGGACAGGCTCCTATAATTCACCCCTCCACTTT. This codes for CASDRTGSYNSPLHF.

The rearrangement uses TRBV27 and TRBJ2-7; D uncertain. CDR1 and CDR2 from the germline V gene are MNHEY and SMNVEV (reference sequence). The CDR3 contains 15 residues. V shed 6 bases and J shed 0 bases, with 15 bases lying between them. The CDR3 sequence: CASSLQVGFSYEQYF. CDR3 bases: TGTGCCAGCAGCTTACAAGTAGGGTTCTCCTACGAGCAGTACTTC.

V is TRBV4-1 and J is TRBJ2-1; tentative D call: TRBD1 (6 bases). Deletions cut 0 bases from V and 3 bases from J, with 15 bases between. The CDR3 sequence is 17 residues long. Germline CDR1 is MGHRA and CDR2 is YSYEKL. The CDR3 spells CASSQDRDIPVYNEQFF. DNA of the CDR3: TGCGCCAGCAGCCAAGATCGGGACATTCCCGTCTACAATGAGCAGTTCTTC.

This clonotype was picked up many times. The chain combines TRBV4-1 with TRBJ2-3; perhaps TRBD2 as D (6 bases). CDR1 MGHRA and CDR2 YSYEKL come from the germline V gene. The ends were cut back, 3 bases at V and 2 bases at J, with 15 bases in the middle. The CDR3 runs 16 residues. This chain's CDR3 is CASSQYRDSYTDTQYF. In DNA form, the CDR3 reads TGCGCCAGCAGCCAGTACCGGGACTCCTACACAGATACGCAGTATTTT.

This clonotype was detected many times. The CDR3 is CASSAPGGRYETQYF. DNA for the CDR3: TGTGCCAGCAGCGCGCCGGGCGGCCGTTATGAGACCCAGTACTTC. The rearrangement links TRBV5-4 to TRBJ2-5; no clear D. Germline CDR1 and CDR2: SGHNT and YYREEE (reference sequence). The V gene lost 4 bases and the J gene lost 5 bases, with 18 bases spanning the gap. This CDR3 has 15 residues.

This clonotype was observed a few times. The chain recombines TRBV6-1 with TRBJ2-5; 7 nucleotides match TRBD1. This CDR3 spans 14 amino acids. Unmatched junction bases numbered 11, after V lost 8 bases and J lost 5 bases. In germline, CDR1 is MNHNS, CDR2 SASEGT. CDR3 region: CASGKTGVEETQYF. DNA of the CDR3: TGTGCCAGCGGAAAAACAGGGGTTGAGGAGACCCAGTACTTC.

The V and J genes are TRBV14 and TRBJ2-2, with TRBD1 matching over 8 bases. The CDR3 totals 14 residues. V was clipped by 5 bases and J by 7 bases; unmatched bases: 6. Germline V CDR1 and CDR2: SGHDN, FVKESK. The CDR3 DNA follows: TGTGCCAGCAGCGCAGGGGGCTACGGCGGGGAGCTGTTTTTT. This translates into CASSAGGYGGELFF.

This chain connects TRBV29-1 to TRBJ2-3, with TRBD1 identical over 7 bases. V lost 6 bases, J lost 4 bases, and 4 bases stayed unmatched. The CDR3 contains 12 residues. The germline V gene has CDR1 SQVTM and CDR2 ANQGSEA. DNA of the CDR3: TGCAGCGTCGCTGGGACAGCAGATACGCAGTATTTT. Translation gives CSVAGTADTQYF.

A few counts support this clonotype. The rearrangement links TRBV30 to TRBJ2-5, with D possibly being TRBD1 or TRBD2 (5 bases each). The CDR3 sequence is 14 residues long. Trimming cost V 1 base and J 4 bases, with 13 bases left between them. Germline-derived CDR1 and CDR2 are GTSNPN and SVGIG (reference sequence). CDR3 loop: CAWSDRGLRETQYF. The CDR3, as DNA: TGTGCCTGGAGTGACCGGGGCCTGCGAGAGACCCAGTACTTC.

This chain joins TRBV28 and TRBJ2-5, with 7 bases matching TRBD1. The CDR3 is 15 amino acids. J gave up 7 bases and V 4 bases, and 12 bases lay outside the gene matches. Germline CDR1 and CDR2: MDHEN and SYDVKM. DNA for the CDR3: TGTGCCAGCAGTTCAAATCAGGGGGTCAAGGTGACCCAGTACTTC. This encodes CASSSNQGVKVTQYF.

The V call is TRBV29-1, the J call TRBJ2-1; perhaps TRBD2 as D (6 bases). Germline loops: CDR1 SQVTM, CDR2 ANQGSEA. The CDR3 is 17 amino acids. V gave up 5 bases and J gave up 0 bases, with 20 bases separating them. CDR3 nucleotides: TGCAGCGTTCTTGCCCGGTTCGGCGGGATCTCCTACAATGAGCAGTTCTTC. This translates into CSVLARFGGISYNEQFF.

The chain has TRBV20-1 and TRBJ2-3, with a possible D match to TRBD2 (7 bases). The CDR3 runs 14 residues. Germline lookup yields CDR1 DFQATT and CDR2 SNEGSKA (reference sequence). The ends were cut back, 1 base at V and 7 bases at J, with 15 bases in the middle. CDR3 protein: CSARVEGGRYTQYF. The CDR3 DNA is TGCAGTGCTAGAGTGGAGGGGGGGCGATATACGCAGTATTTT.

Only a few counts were recorded for this clonotype. This chain joins TRBV5-1 and TRBJ2-3, with 14 nucleotides matching TRBD2. CDR3 length equals 18 residues. Germline lookup yields CDR1 SGHRS and CDR2 YFSETQ. V gave up 0 bases and J gave up 0 bases; unmatched junction bases: 3. The CDR3 bases are TGCGCCAGCAGCTTGGCCGGGACTAGCGGGGGCAGCACAGATACGCAGTATTTT. It translates to CASSLAGTSGGSTDTQYF.

V usage is TRBV7-9 and J usage is TRBJ2-1; no clear D. CDR1 SEHNR and CDR2 FQNEAQ come from the germline V gene (reference sequence). This CDR3 is 15 amino acids long. V was trimmed by 1 base and J by 5 bases, leaving 12 bases between them. The CDR3 spells CASSLGLGIHNEQFF. For the CDR3, the DNA is TGTGCCAGCAGCTTAGGGCTGGGGATTCACAATGAGCAGTTCTTC.

This clonotype was recorded a few times. V is TRBV4-3 and J is TRBJ2-6, with 8 positions matching TRBD2. V trimming: 0 bases; J trimming: 0 bases; junction bases outside the gene matches: 1. Germline V lookup: CDR1 LGHNA, CDR2 YSLEER. The CDR3 spans 17 residues. The CDR3 nucleotides are TGCGCCAGCAGCCAAGATGCGGGGGGCTCTGGGGCCAACGTCCTGACTTTC. This gives the protein CASSQDAGGSGANVLTF.

This clonotype was detected only a few times. V gene TRBV30 combines with J gene TRBJ2-5; D is possibly TRBD2 (6 bases). V lost 0 bases, J lost 5 bases, and 13 bases lay in between. The CDR3 spans 14 residues. Germline values: CDR1 GTSNPN, CDR2 SVGIG (reference sequence). The CDR3 DNA reads as TGTGCCTGGAGTGTACTGGCCGGGGGTGAGACCCAGTACTTC. This gives the protein CAWSVLAGGETQYF.

This clonotype was detected ten times or more. CDR3 in amino acids: CASSLEQGHTDTQYF. As DNA, the CDR3 is TGCGCCAGCAGCTTGGAACAGGGCCACACAGATACGCAGTATTTT. The chain links TRBV5-1 to TRBJ2-3; a possible D gene is TRBD1 (6 bases). V was cut by 0 bases and J by 2 bases, with 10 bases left in between. Germline V CDR1 and CDR2: SGHRS, YFSETQ. The CDR3 sequence is 15 residues long.

This clonotype was detected only a few times. V and J are TRBV20-1 and TRBJ2-3, with 11 bases aligning to TRBD2. With 1 base clipped from V and 2 bases from J, the junction kept 5 bases outside the gene matches. The length of the CDR3 is 16 residues. Germline CDR1 DFQATT, CDR2 SNEGSKA (reference sequence). The CDR3 nucleotides are TGCAGTGCTAGAGGGGCTAGCGGGGGGATCACAGATACGCAGTATTTT. This encodes CSARGASGGITDTQYF.

The V gene is TRBV7-9, the J gene TRBJ2-7; D is ambiguous. Germline V CDR1 and CDR2: SEHNR, FQNEAQ (reference sequence). The CDR3 totals 14 residues. The V gene lost 5 bases and the J gene lost 2 bases, with 13 bases spanning the gap. CDR3 region: CASSGPPWAYEQYF. CDR3 nucleotide sequence: TGTGCCAGCAGCGGGCCCCCTTGGGCCTACGAGCAGTACTTC. Filled out from reference TRBV7-9 and TRBJ2-7, the complete variable domain reads DTGVSQNPRHKITKRGQNVTFRCDPISEHNRLYWYRQTLGQGPEFLTYFQNEAQLEKSRLLSDRFSAERPKGSFSTLEIQRTEQGDSAMYLCASSGPPWAYEQYFGPGTRLTVT.

This clonotype was counted a few times. The chain has TRBV28 and TRBJ2-7; TRBD2 might be the D (5 bases). The germline V and J ends were trimmed by 4 bases and 3 bases, with 13 bases remaining between them. Germline V CDR1 and CDR2: MDHEN, SYDVKM. The CDR3 consists of 14 residues. As DNA, the CDR3 is TGTGCCAGCAGTTCGACTCAAACTAGCTACGAGCAGTACTTC. It translates to CASSSTQTSYEQYF.

This clonotype was seen ten or more times. V is TRBV20-1 and J is TRBJ2-3; D might be TRBD2 (5 bases). The CDR3 contains 13 residues. V lost 0 bases and J lost 4, with 8 bases in between. The germline V gene encodes CDR1 DFQATT and CDR2 SNEGSKA (reference sequence). CDR3 sequence (DNA): TGCAGTGCTAGAGATTGGGGAGCAGATACGCAGTATTTT. This translates into CSARDWGADTQYF.

The chain couples TRBV4-1 to TRBJ2-3, with 10 bases lining up with TRBD1. The CDR3 loop spans 15 amino acids. Germline V gene data show CDR1 as MGHRA and CDR2 as YSYEKL. V was clipped by 5 bases and J by 4 bases; unmatched bases: 6. In DNA, the CDR3 is TGCGCCAGCAGCAGACAGGGGGCTGTTCCAGATACGCAGTATTTT. It translates to CASSRQGAVPDTQYF.

The V gene is TRBV16, the J gene TRBJ1-2; 10 nucleotides line up with TRBD1. Germline V gives CDR1 KGHSY, CDR2 FQNENV. The trim removed 5 bases at V and 7 bases at J, leaving 7 bases unmatched. The CDR3 extends over 14 amino acids. Written as DNA, the CDR3 is TGTGCCAGCAGCACCCGACAGGGGGCGGGTGGCTACACCTTC. Protein: CASSTRQGAGGYTF.

V usage is TRBV28 and J usage is TRBJ1-5, with a weak D call TRBD1 (5 bases). The germline V gene has CDR1 MDHEN and CDR2 SYDVKM. The V end lost 2 bases, the J end lost 0 bases, and 17 bases lay between the germline ends. CDR3 length: 18 residues. CDR3 sequence (DNA): TGTGCCAGCAGTTTAGGGCGAGGGGCAGATTATAGCAATCAGCCCCAGCATTTT. As protein: CASSLGRGADYSNQPQHF.

CDR3 DNA sequence: TGCAGTGCTAGAGATGTAATCCGGACTCCAATCTACGAGCAGTACTTC. Protein product: CSARDVIRTPIYEQYF. The chain has TRBV20-1 and TRBJ2-7; a possible D gene is TRBD2 (5 bases). CDR3 length equals 16 residues. CDR1 and CDR2 from the germline V gene are DFQATT and SNEGSKA (reference sequence). Trimming pared 0 bases from V and 3 bases from J, leaving 18 bases between.

The chain recombines TRBV16 with TRBJ2-7, with 8 bases matching TRBD1. Germline V gives CDR1 KGHSY, CDR2 FQNENV. V gave up 4 bases and J gave up 9 bases; unmatched junction bases: 11. The CDR3 sequence is 14 residues long. The CDR3 DNA reads as TGTGCCAGCAGCCCGCTCGGACAGGGATCATGGCAGTACTTC. Encoded protein: CASSPLGQGSWQYF.

This clonotype came up many times. The chain combines TRBV6-2 or TRBV6-3 with TRBJ2-7, with 9 bases aligning to TRBD2. Germline V lookup: CDR1 MNHEY, CDR2 SVGEGT. The ends lost 2 bases at V and 8 bases at J; junction bases unmatched: 13. The CDR3 extends over 16 amino acids. In DNA, the CDR3 is TGTGCCAGCAGTTACGCGACTAGCGGTAGGCTTACGAAGCAGTACTTC. It is translated as CASSYATSGRLTKQYF.

This sequence joins TRBV9 and TRBJ2-1; no clear D gene. The CDR3 has 13 amino acids. Between the trimmed V and J ends, which lost 1 base and 6 bases, there was a span of 8 bases. Germline-derived CDR1 and CDR2 are SGDLS and YYNGEE. CDR3: CASSVYPSNEQFF. CDR3 DNA sequence: TGTGCCAGCAGCGTATACCCCTCCAATGAGCAGTTCTTC.

This clonotype has a handful of counts. V is TRBV6-2 or TRBV6-3 and J is TRBJ1-5; D is possibly TRBD1 (6 bases). The CDR3 contains 13 residues. CDR1 and CDR2 from the germline V gene are MNHEY and SVGEGT. V gave up 8 bases and J gave up 5 bases, with 13 bases separating them. The CDR3 nucleotides read TGTGCCAGCGTCCAGGGGAGGTATCAGCCCCAGCATTTT. It encodes CASVQGRYQPQHF.

This clonotype was observed a single time. V gene TRBV7-2 combines with J gene TRBJ2-7, with D possibly TRBD1 on 6 matching bases. This CDR3 region has 16 residues. Trimming removed 2 bases at V and 0 bases at J, with 14 bases between. Germline V gene lookup returns CDR1 SGHTA and CDR2 FQGNSA. CDR3 region: CASSLNGQRVSYEQYF. The CDR3 DNA sequence: TGTGCCAGCAGCTTAAATGGACAGCGCGTCTCCTACGAGCAGTACTTC.